This entry concerns a single TCR beta chain. The data were obtained in a study of identical twins. Germline V gene data show CDR1 as MNHEY and CDR2 as SVGAGI. The ends were cut back, 0 bases at V and 6 bases at J, with 12 bases in the middle. The length of the CDR3 is 16 residues. TCRdb redid the calling of the 5' RACE reads with MiXCR, one entry per CDR3 protein. Here the sample spans some 500,000 distinct CDR3 sequences, about 20% being singletons. A further study also used this sample, focusing on T cells expressing NK-cell markers.

The receptor was derived from a young woman in good health. Material for sequencing was CD4+ T cells sorted from blood. The gene calls are TRBV6-5 and TRBJ1-6, with D unclear. CDR3 DNA sequence: TGTGCCAGCAGTTACTCGACGGGGAAGGGTAATTCACCCCTCCACTTT. This codes for CASSYSTGKGNSPLHF.